Sequencing of this T cell receptor beta chain was carried out in a study of tumor-infiltrating lymphocytes in oesophageal squamous cell carcinoma. This clonotype has at least ten counts. V lost 1 base and J lost 6, with 13 bases in between. CDR1 and CDR2 (germline): MNHEY, SMNVEV (reference sequence). The CDR3 runs 15 residues. TCRdb passed the PCR reads through MiXCR, listing each CDR3 protein once. The profile shows 13,000 to 15,000 distinct CDR3 sequences, roughly 47% of them singletons. This receptor was identified in a male donor with esophageal squamous cell carcinoma. The V gene is TRBV27, the J gene TRBJ2-1; D unresolved. Sequencing was performed on blood. The CDR3: CASSLLVGRVNEQFF. As DNA, the CDR3 is TGTGCCAGCAGTTTATTAGTAGGGCGTGTCAATGAGCAGTTCTTC.